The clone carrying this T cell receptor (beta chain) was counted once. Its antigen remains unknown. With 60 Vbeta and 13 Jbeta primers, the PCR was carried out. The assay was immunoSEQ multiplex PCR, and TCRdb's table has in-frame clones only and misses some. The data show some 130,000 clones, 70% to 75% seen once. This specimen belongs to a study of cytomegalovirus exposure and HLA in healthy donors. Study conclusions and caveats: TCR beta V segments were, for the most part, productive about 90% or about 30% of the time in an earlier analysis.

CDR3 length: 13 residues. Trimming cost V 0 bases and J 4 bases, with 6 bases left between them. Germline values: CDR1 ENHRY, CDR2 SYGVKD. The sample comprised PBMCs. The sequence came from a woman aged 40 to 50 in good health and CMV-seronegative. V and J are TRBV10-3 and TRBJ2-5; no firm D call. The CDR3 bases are TGTGCCATCAGTGAGTCGAGTCCAGAGACCCAGTACTTC. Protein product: CAISESSPETQYF.